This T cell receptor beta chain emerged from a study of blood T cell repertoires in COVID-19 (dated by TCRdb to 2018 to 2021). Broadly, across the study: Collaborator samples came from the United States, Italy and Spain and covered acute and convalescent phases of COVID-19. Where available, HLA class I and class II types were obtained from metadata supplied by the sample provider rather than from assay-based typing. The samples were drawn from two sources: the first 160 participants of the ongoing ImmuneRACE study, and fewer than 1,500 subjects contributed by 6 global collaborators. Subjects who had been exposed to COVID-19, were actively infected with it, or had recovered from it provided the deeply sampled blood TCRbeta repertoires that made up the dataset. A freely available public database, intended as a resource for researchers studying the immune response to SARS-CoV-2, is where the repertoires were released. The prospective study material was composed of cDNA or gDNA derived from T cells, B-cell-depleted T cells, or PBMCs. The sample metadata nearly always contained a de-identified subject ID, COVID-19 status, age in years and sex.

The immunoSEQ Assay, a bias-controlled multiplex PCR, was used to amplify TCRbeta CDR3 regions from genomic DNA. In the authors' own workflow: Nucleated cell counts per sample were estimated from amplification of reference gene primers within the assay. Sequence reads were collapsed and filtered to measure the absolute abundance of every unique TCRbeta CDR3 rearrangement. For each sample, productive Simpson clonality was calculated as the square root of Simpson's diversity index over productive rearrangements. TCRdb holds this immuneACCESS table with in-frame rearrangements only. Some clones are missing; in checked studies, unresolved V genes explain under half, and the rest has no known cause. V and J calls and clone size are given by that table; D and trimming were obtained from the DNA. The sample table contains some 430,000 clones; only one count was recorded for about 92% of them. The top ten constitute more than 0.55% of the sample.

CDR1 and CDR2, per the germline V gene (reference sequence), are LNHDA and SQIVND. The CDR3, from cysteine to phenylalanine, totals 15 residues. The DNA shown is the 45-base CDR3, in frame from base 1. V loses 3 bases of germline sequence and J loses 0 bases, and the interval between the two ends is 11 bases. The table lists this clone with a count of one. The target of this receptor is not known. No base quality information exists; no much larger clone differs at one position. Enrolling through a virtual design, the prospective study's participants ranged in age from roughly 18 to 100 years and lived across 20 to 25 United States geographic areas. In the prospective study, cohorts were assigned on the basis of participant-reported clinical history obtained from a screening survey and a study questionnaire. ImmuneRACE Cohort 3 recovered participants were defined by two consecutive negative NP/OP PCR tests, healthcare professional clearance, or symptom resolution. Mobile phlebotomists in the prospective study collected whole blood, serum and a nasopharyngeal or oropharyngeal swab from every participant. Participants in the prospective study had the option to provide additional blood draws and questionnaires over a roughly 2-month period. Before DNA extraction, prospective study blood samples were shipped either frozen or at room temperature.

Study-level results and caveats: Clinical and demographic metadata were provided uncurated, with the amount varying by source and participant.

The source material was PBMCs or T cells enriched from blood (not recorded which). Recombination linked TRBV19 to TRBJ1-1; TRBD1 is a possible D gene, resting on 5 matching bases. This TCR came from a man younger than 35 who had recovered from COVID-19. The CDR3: CASSMGGFMNTEAFF. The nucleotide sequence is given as TGTGCCAGTAGTATGGGGGGATTCATGAACACTGAAGCTTTCTTT.